Each of the 26 T cell receptor beta chains below was sequenced from the same sample in a study of T-cell memory formation after mild COVID-19. TCRdb re-called the 5' RACE reads with MiXCR, one entry per CDR3 protein. The top ten hold 8.1% of the sample, which has 580,000 or so distinct CDR3 sequences, roughly a sixth seen once. The sequenced sample consisted of PBMCs or a T cell subset sorted from them (not recorded which). These TCRs come from an adult woman who had mild COVID-19 (a few samples of this study predate the infection). Cell type and time point are not known.

CDR3 in DNA: TGTGCCAGCCTAAGCGTGGGATCCTCCTACGAGCAGTACTTC. Residues: CASLSVGSSYEQYF. V and J are TRBV6-6 and TRBJ2-7, with no clear D. V was clipped by 8 bases and J by 0 bases, with 14 bases between them. Germline V gives CDR1 MNHNY, CDR2 SVGAGI (reference sequence). The CDR3 consists of 14 residues.

The V call is TRBV29-1, the J call TRBJ1-4, with D unresolved. The CDR3 has 13 amino acids. Trimming pared 6 bases from V and 2 bases from J, leaving 10 bases between. CDR1 and CDR2 from the germline V gene are SQVTM and ANQGSEA. The CDR3 DNA is TGCAGCGTAGCCGGGAGTACTAATGAAAAACTGTTTTTT. This translates into CSVAGSTNEKLFF.

The chain joins TRBV5-1 to TRBJ1-1, with unresolved D. The V end was cut by 0 bases, the J end by 1 base, with 10 bases between. Germline CDR1 is SGHRS and CDR2 is YFSETQ. The CDR3 contains 15 residues. The CDR3 protein is CASSLGRNENTEAFF. Here the CDR3 DNA reads TGCGCCAGCAGCTTGGGACGGAACGAGAACACTGAAGCTTTCTTT.

The chain combines TRBV18 with TRBJ2-7; possible D gene TRBD1, 6 bases. The CDR3 extends over 16 amino acids. Trimming took 2 bases from V and 1 from J, leaving 15 bases between them. The germline V gene has CDR1 KGHSH and CDR2 LQKENI. The CDR3 sequence is CASSPDNRVGSYEQYF. The CDR3 DNA is TGTGCCAGCTCACCAGACAACAGGGTAGGGTCCTACGAGCAGTACTTC.

This rearrangement joins TRBV6-5 to TRBJ2-7; the D gene could be TRBD1 or TRBD2 (5 bases each). The CDR3 spans 14 residues. V lost 0 bases and J lost 3, with 9 bases in between. CDR1 is MNHEY and CDR2 is SVGAGI in the germline V gene. CDR3 nucleotide sequence: TGTGCCAGCAGTTACTCCCGGGACCGCTACGAGCAGTACTTC. Translating gives CASSYSRDRYEQYF.

This clonotype has just a few counts. The chain joins TRBV7-9 to TRBJ1-2, with D tentatively TRBD1 (6 bases). This CDR3 is 15 amino acids long. Per the germline V gene, CDR1 is SEHNR and CDR2 is FQNEAQ (reference sequence). Trimming pared 2 bases from V and 4 bases from J, leaving 14 bases between. The CDR3 nucleotides are TGTGCCAGCAGCTTAACAGTACAGGGTGGCTATGGCTACACCTTC. It is translated as CASSLTVQGGYGYTF.

The table lists this clonotype with a few counts. The V call is TRBV2, the J call TRBJ2-1, with TRBD2 as a possible D gene (5 bases). CDR1 is SNHLY and CDR2 is FYNNEI in the germline V gene. V was trimmed by 4 bases and J by 7 bases, leaving 14 bases between them. CDR3 length: 14 residues. CDR3 bases: TGTGCCAGCAGTGGGACTGCGCTAAAGAATGAGCAGTTCTTC. Translating gives CASSGTALKNEQFF.

The table lists this clonotype with a few counts. The chain uses TRBV7-2 and TRBJ1-1; 12 bases fit TRBD1. V lost 1 base, J lost 4 bases, and 7 bases stayed unmatched. Germline V gives CDR1 SGHTA, CDR2 FQGNSA. CDR3 size: 17 residues. This chain's CDR3 is CASSLVGTGGGSTEAFF. CDR3 DNA: TGTGCCAGCAGCTTAGTTGGGACAGGGGGCGGGAGCACTGAAGCTTTCTTT.

There are a few counts of this clonotype. The V gene is TRBV29-1, the J gene TRBJ2-3, with TRBD2 matching over 10 bases. V shed 1 base, J shed 2 bases, and the junction held 9 bases outside the gene matches. Germline loops: CDR1 SQVTM, CDR2 ANQGSEA. This CDR3 contains 17 residues. CDR3 loop: CSVEVYLLAGTTDTQYF. CDR3 nucleotide sequence: TGCAGCGTTGAAGTTTATCTACTAGCGGGGACCACAGATACGCAGTATTTT.

This clonotype was seen only once. The chain recombines TRBV2 with TRBJ2-3; either TRBD1 or TRBD2 may supply D (6 bases each). Germline assignment: CDR1 SNHLY and CDR2 FYNNEI. The length of the CDR3 is 15 residues. With 8 bases removed from V and 3 bases from J, the gap between germline ends came to 18 bases. The CDR3 sequence: CASSRRGTSTDTQYF. The CDR3 DNA reads as TGTGCCAGCTCGAGGAGGGGGACATCGACAGATACGCAGTATTTT.

This clonotype was detected many times. The V gene is TRBV11-2, the J gene TRBJ2-5, with D hard to call. The CDR3 contains 13 residues. V was cut by 1 base and J by 5 bases, with 8 bases left in between. The germline V gene has CDR1 SGHAT and CDR2 FQNNGV. CDR3 sequence (DNA): TGTGCCAGCAGCTTAGTGTCTGTGGAGACCCAGTACTTC. It specifies CASSLVSVETQYF.

This clonotype turned up a few times. CDR3 coding DNA: TGCAGTGCCGGTTCGCAGGGGGAAGCTTTCTTT. Its translation is CSAGSQGEAFF. The chain employs TRBV20-1 and TRBJ1-1; a weak D match, TRBD1 (6 bases). CDR1 is DFQATT, CDR2 SNEGSKA, per germline (reference sequence). There are 11 residues in the CDR3. V was pared by 6 bases and J by 8 bases, with 13 bases between.

This clonotype turned up a few times. The chain joins TRBV7-6 to TRBJ1-2; 11 bases align to TRBD1. Trimming at V came to 5 bases and at J to 0 bases, leaving 8 bases not matched to a gene. The germline CDR1 and CDR2 sequences are SGHVS and FNYEAQ. The CDR3 totals 17 residues. CDR3 amino acids: CASSPLGGQGANYGYTF. The CDR3, as DNA: TGTGCCAGCAGCCCCTTGGGGGGACAGGGGGCTAACTATGGCTACACCTTC.

This chain links TRBV9 with TRBJ2-3; 10 positions match TRBD2. This CDR3 comprises 17 residues. Germline CDR1 SGDLS, CDR2 YYNGEE. Trimming took 0 bases from V and 7 from J; bases not matched to a gene: 11. CDR3 protein: CASSVGLAGEGENTQYF. In DNA, the CDR3 is TGTGCCAGCAGCGTAGGTCTAGCGGGAGAAGGAGAAAATACGCAGTATTTT.

The chain uses TRBV7-9 and TRBJ1-1, with TRBD1 identical over 9 bases. V dropped 5 bases and J dropped 0; count of bases not matched to a gene: 7. CDR3 length: 16 residues. Germline V gene data show CDR1 as SEHNR and CDR2 as FQNEAQ (reference sequence). As DNA, the CDR3 is TGTGCCAGCAGCCGGACAGGGGACCTCTTGAACACTGAAGCTTTCTTT. Its translation is CASSRTGDLLNTEAFF. Supplemented by reference TRBV7-9 and TRBJ1-1, the full variable domain reads DTGVSQNPRHKITKRGQNVTFRCDPISEHNRLYWYRQTLGQGPEFLTYFQNEAQLEKSRLLSDRFSAERPKGSFSTLEIQRTEQGDSAMYLCASSRTGDLLNTEAFFGQGTRLTVV.

The chain employs TRBV7-9 and TRBJ2-5, with TRBD1 matching over 7 bases. Per the germline V gene, CDR1 is SEHNR and CDR2 is FQNEAQ (reference sequence). J lost 5 bases, V lost 1 base, and 7 bases had no gene match. There are 15 residues in the CDR3. The CDR3 spells CASSLDRGREETQYF. In nucleotides, the CDR3 is TGTGCCAGCAGCTTAGACAGGGGACGAGAGGAGACCCAGTACTTC.

There are a few counts of this clonotype. The chain uses TRBV24-1 and TRBJ2-1; D remains unclear. The CDR3 is 12 amino acids. Germline lookup yields CDR1 KGHDR and CDR2 SFDVKD. V lost 2 bases to trimming and J lost 4 bases, with 2 bases between them. CDR3 region: CATSDSYNEQFF. CDR3 bases: TGTGCCACCAGTGATTCATACAATGAGCAGTTCTTC.

The rearrangement joins TRBV7-3 to TRBJ2-1; a possible D gene is TRBD1 (6 bases). With 2 bases removed from V and 4 bases from J, the gap between germline ends came to 12 bases. The CDR3 totals 15 residues. Germline V gene sequence: CDR1 SGHTA, CDR2 FQGTGA. The CDR3 sequence: CASSLGDTRYNEQFF. DNA of the CDR3: TGTGCCAGCAGCTTAGGGGACACTAGGTACAATGAGCAGTTCTTC.

This clonotype was seen a handful of times. This chain joins TRBV7-6 and TRBJ1-3, with D possibly matching TRBD1 (5 bases). The V gene lost 1 base and the J gene lost 2 bases, with 9 bases spanning the gap. Germline CDR1 reads SGHVS; CDR2 reads FNYEAQ. The CDR3 contains 15 residues. The CDR3 DNA sequence: TGTGCCAGCAGCTTAGGCAGGGAGGCTGGAAACACCATATATTTT. Its translation: CASSLGREAGNTIYF.

This clonotype was seen more than once but under ten times. Here the CDR3 omits its conserved ending phenylalanine or tryptophan, so a read error is the likely source. V gene TRBV5-1 combines with J gene TRBJ2-7; 7 bases line up with TRBD1. Germline lookup yields CDR1 SGHRS and CDR2 YFSETQ. After removal of 4 bases from V and 3 bases from J, the junction contained 4 bases not matched to a gene. There are 13 residues in the CDR3. The CDR3 DNA is TGCGCCAGCAGCAAGGGGACAGACTACGAGCAGTACTTA. Translating gives CASSKGTDYEQYL.

This rearrangement joins TRBV10-3 to TRBJ2-1, with 9 bases fitting TRBD2. This CDR3 contains 15 residues. After removal of 4 bases from V and 9 bases from J, the junction contained 10 bases not matched to a gene. CDR1 is ENHRY, CDR2 SYGVKD, per germline. DNA for the CDR3: TGTGCCATCAGTGGCGCGGGGGGGCTTTATAGTGAGCAGTTCTTC. This translates into CAISGAGGLYSEQFF.

This clonotype was counted only a few times. The chain joins TRBV11-2 to TRBJ2-5; TRBD2 matches at 10 bases. Germline values: CDR1 SGHAT, CDR2 FQNNGV. After removal of 5 bases from V and 2 bases from J, the junction contained 20 bases not matched to a gene. The length of the CDR3 is 20 residues. The CDR3 nucleotides are TGTGCCAGCAGCCATCCCAGCGGGGGGGCCAGAGGCTCCAAACAAGAGACCCAGTACTTC. Translating gives CASSHPSGGARGSKQETQYF.

V gene TRBV6-1 combines with J gene TRBJ2-7, with D unclear. V lost 8 bases and J 4 bases, leaving 6 bases between the germline ends. Germline loops: CDR1 MNHNS, CDR2 SASEGT. The CDR3 consists of 10 residues. The CDR3 DNA reads as TGTGCCAGCGTTGGTTACGAGCAGTACTTC. As protein: CASVGYEQYF.

This clonotype was found a few times. The genes are TRBV6-5 and TRBJ2-2, with 11 bases aligning to TRBD2. The CDR3 contains 16 residues. Trimming took 4 bases from V and 8 from J; bases not matched to a gene: 9. Germline-derived CDR1 and CDR2 are MNHEY and SVGAGI. The CDR3 sequence: CASSFNSGGVSGELFF. As DNA, the CDR3 is TGTGCCAGCAGTTTCAATAGCGGGGGGGTGTCAGGGGAGCTGTTTTTT.

This clonotype was picked up a small number of times. The CDR3: CASSPGTRPPGEQYF. The CDR3 nucleotides are TGTGCCAGCAGCCCCGGGACTAGACCCCCAGGCGAGCAGTACTTC. The chain links TRBV4-2 to TRBJ2-7, with 8 bases lining up with TRBD2. Germline assignment: CDR1 LGHNA and CDR2 YNFKEQ. This CDR3 contains 15 residues. The trim removed 4 bases at V and 6 bases at J, leaving 11 bases unmatched.

The chain combines TRBV7-8 with TRBJ2-5, with D tentatively TRBD1 or TRBD2 (6 bases each). V lost 2 bases to trimming and J lost 6 bases, with 16 bases between them. This CDR3 contains 15 residues. Germline loops: CDR1 SGHVS, CDR2 FQNEAQ. Here the CDR3 reads CASSLLIGGGKTQYF. In nucleotides, the CDR3 is TGTGCCAGCAGCTTACTCATTGGGGGCGGGAAGACCCAGTACTTC.